These 21 T cell receptor beta chains came from one sample sequenced in a study of T-cell reconstitution after alpha-beta-depleted transplantation in children. A TCRbeta library incorporating unique molecular identifiers was prepared. TCRdb recomputed calls from the PCR reads with MiXCR, one row per CDR3 protein. This table has about 610,000 distinct CDR3 sequences, under 12% appearing once. The sequences come from PBMCs from the stem cell graft donor, collected from the stem cell graft. The receptor set was obtained from a human donor who donated a stem cell graft to a child with acute myeloid leukemia.

The chain uses TRBV12-3 or TRBV12-4 and TRBJ2-7; D might be TRBD1 or TRBD2, each matching 5 bases. CDR3 length: 16 amino acids. V lost 6 bases and J 0 bases, leaving 18 bases between the germline ends. The DNA of the CDR3 is TGTGCCAGCAGCCCCCACCGGGACCGGGCCTCCTACGAGCAGTACTTC. Its protein product is CASSPHRDRASYEQYF.

This clonotype turned up a few times. This chain links TRBV12-3 or TRBV12-4 with TRBJ2-1, with 7 positions matching TRBD1. This CDR3 is 16 amino acids long. V shed 7 bases, J shed 3 bases, and the junction held 12 bases outside the gene matches. CDR3 sequence (DNA): TGTGCCAGCATAGGTTCCACAGGGGTGGGCTACAATGAGCAGTTCTTC. Its protein product is CASIGSTGVGYNEQFF.

This clonotype was counted many times. This sequence joins TRBV5-6 and TRBJ2-6; D uncertain. V lost 2 bases and J lost 0, with 9 bases in between. CDR1 and CDR2 from the germline V gene are SGHDT and YYEEEE. The CDR3 is 16 amino acids. CDR3 bases: TGTGCCAGCAGCTTCCTAGACATCTCTGGGGCCAACGTCCTGACTTTC. This translates into CASSFLDISGANVLTF.

Many counts were recorded for this clonotype. The rearrangement joins TRBV2 to TRBJ2-7; 7 bases are shared with TRBD2. Trimming took 1 base from V and 2 from J; bases not matched to a gene: 2. The CDR3 sequence is 14 residues long. Germline lookup yields CDR1 SNHLY and CDR2 FYNNEI. The CDR3 region is CASSEGGSPYEQYF. In DNA, the CDR3 is TGTGCCAGCAGTGAAGGCGGGAGCCCCTACGAGCAGTACTTC.

This clonotype has at least ten counts. The V gene is TRBV12-3 or TRBV12-4, the J gene TRBJ2-3; D unresolved. The germline V and J ends were trimmed by 5 bases and 0 bases, with 9 bases remaining between them. The CDR3 has 14 residues. In DNA form, the CDR3 reads TGTGCCAGCAGTCCCCCGGTGAGCACAGATACGCAGTATTTT. It specifies CASSPPVSTDTQYF.

The chain is built from TRBV5-1 and TRBJ2-1; 9 bases agree with TRBD1. CDR3 length: 16 amino acids. The V and J ends lost 4 bases and 7 bases, in that order; junction bases with no gene match: 12. CDR1 is SGHRS and CDR2 is YFSETQ in the germline V gene. This CDR3 reads CASSHKQGASGNEQFF. CDR3 nucleotides: TGCGCCAGCAGCCACAAACAGGGGGCAAGCGGGAATGAGCAGTTCTTC.

This clonotype was seen a few times. The chain employs TRBV7-3 and TRBJ2-7, with D possibly TRBD2 on 6 matching bases. Between the trimmed V and J ends, which lost 4 bases and 6 bases, there was a span of 13 bases. This CDR3 region has 13 residues. Per germline, CDR1 SGHTA and CDR2 FQGTGA. Here the CDR3 DNA reads TGTGCCAGCAGCTCCGCTGCGGGATTCGAGCAGTACTTC. It translates to CASSSAAGFEQYF.

A remark on this clonotype: A junction end diverges from the germline sequence, so it may reflect a read error. This chain links TRBV11-2 with TRBJ2-1; 10 nucleotides agree with TRBD2. The V gene's germline CDR1 is SGHAT and CDR2 FQNNGV. This CDR3 spans 14 amino acids. CDR3 nucleotide sequence: TGTGCCAGCAGCTTCCCCTCCGGAGCGGGAGGGCCCCTATTC. Residues: CASSFPSGAGGPLF.

The CDR3 spells CASTDRSTDTQYF. The CDR3 DNA reads as TGTGCCAGCACCGACAGGAGCACAGATACGCAGTATTTT. This chain uses TRBV6-1 with TRBJ2-3; D is possibly TRBD1 (6 bases). CDR3 length equals 13 residues. With 7 bases removed from V and 0 bases from J, the gap between germline ends came to 8 bases. CDR1 is MNHNS and CDR2 is SASEGT in the germline V gene.

With respect to this clonotype: A much larger clone differs by one base, so this may be a read error. The chain combines TRBV5-1 with TRBJ2-5; the D gene is possibly TRBD1 (5 bases). The CDR3 totals 14 residues. Trimming took off 4 bases at V and 3 bases at J, with 13 bases between the two ends. The V gene's germline CDR1 is SGHRS and CDR2 YFSETQ. The CDR3 loop is CASSIGALKETQYF. CDR3 sequence (DNA): TGCGCCAGCAGCATTGGGGCACTCAAAGAGACCCAGTACTTC.

This clonotype came up a few times. The V call is TRBV2, the J call TRBJ2-1, with D possibly being TRBD2 (6 bases). Trimming removed 9 bases at V and 9 bases at J, with 18 bases between. CDR3 length: 13 amino acids. Germline V lookup: CDR1 SNHLY, CDR2 FYNNEI. CDR3 residues: CARGGLGSSEQFF. Written as DNA, the CDR3 is TGTGCCAGAGGAGGGCTAGGTTCTAGTGAGCAGTTCTTC. Full variable domain (outside the CDR3, taken from reference TRBV2 and TRBJ2-1): EPEVTQTPSHQVTQMGQEVILRCVPISNHLYFYWYRQILGQKVEFLVSFYNNEISEKSEIFDDQFSVERPDGSNFTLKIRSTKLEDSAMYFCARGGLGSSEQFFGPGTRLTVL.

The chain combines TRBV11-1 with TRBJ2-3, with 8 bases that match TRBD2. The CDR3 is made up of 16 amino acids. V lost 2 bases and J lost 5; bases outside the gene matches: 9. Germline V lookup: CDR1 SGHAT, CDR2 FQDESV (reference sequence). DNA for the CDR3: TGTGCCAGCAGCTTACAGCGGGGGCCATCGGGAGATACGCAGTATTTT. Translated: CASSLQRGPSGDTQYF.

The sample holds a few counts of this clonotype. This chain links TRBV6-1 with TRBJ1-2, with D perhaps TRBD1 (6 bases). Germline V gene sequence: CDR1 MNHNS, CDR2 SASEGT. The CDR3 length is 15 residues. Trimming took 6 bases from V and 2 from J, leaving 16 bases between them. CDR3 nucleotide sequence: TGTGCCAGCAGCTCTAGGGGGGCGGGCAACTATGGCTACACCTTC. Residues: CASSSRGAGNYGYTF.

The chain employs TRBV5-1 and TRBJ2-3, with no clear D. Per the germline V gene, CDR1 is SGHRS and CDR2 is YFSETQ. The CDR3 totals 13 residues. The ends were cut back, 5 bases at V and 1 base at J, with 8 bases in the middle. The CDR3 spells CASRKGRTDTQYF. Written as DNA, the CDR3 is TGCGCCAGCAGGAAGGGCCGCACAGATACGCAGTATTTT.

This clonotype occurred many times. The genes are TRBV7-6 and TRBJ2-7, with D unresolved. This CDR3 contains 13 residues. Germline V CDR1 and CDR2: SGHVS, FNYEAQ. V gave up 5 bases and J gave up 5 bases, with 13 bases separating them. CDR3: CASSPLLGNEQYF. The CDR3 DNA reads as TGTGCCAGCAGCCCACTCCTGGGGAACGAGCAGTACTTC.

The CDR3: CASKWDRGYEQYF. CDR3 in DNA: TGTGCCAGCAAGTGGGACAGGGGCTACGAGCAGTACTTC. V gene TRBV6-1 combines with J gene TRBJ2-7; TRBD1 matches at 10 bases. CDR3 length: 13 residues. With V trimmed by 7 bases and J by 3 bases, 3 bases remained unmatched. CDR1 and CDR2 (germline): MNHNS, SASEGT.

This clonotype was counted a few times. The chain couples TRBV10-3 to TRBJ2-1; 10 nucleotides agree with TRBD2. Germline CDR1 is ENHRY and CDR2 is SYGVKD. This CDR3 has 16 residues. The trim removed 7 bases at V and 0 bases at J, leaving 6 bases unmatched. The CDR3 loop is CAITGTSANSYNEQFF. The CDR3 DNA reads TGTGCCATCACTGGGACTAGCGCCAACTCCTACAATGAGCAGTTCTTC.

This chain links TRBV7-8 with TRBJ2-2; D is undetermined. The germline V gene encodes CDR1 SGHVS and CDR2 FQNEAQ. The CDR3 totals 13 residues. Trimming removed 3 bases at V and 9 bases at J, with 11 bases between. This CDR3 is CASSLRNPRELFF. The CDR3 coding sequence is TGTGCCAGCAGCTTGAGGAACCCACGGGAGCTGTTTTTT.

A few counts support this clonotype. The CDR3 spells CSAQRTGTPKREAFF. The CDR3 coding sequence is TGCAGTGCTCAACGGACCGGGACACCTAAAAGAGAAGCTTTCTTT. This chain uses TRBV20-1 with TRBJ1-1; a weak D match, TRBD1 (6 bases). In germline, CDR1 is DFQATT, CDR2 SNEGSKA (reference sequence). The CDR3 spans 15 residues. The V and J ends lost 5 bases and 8 bases respectively, with 24 bases between them.

The gene calls are TRBV20-1 and TRBJ2-3, with D uncertain. The germline V gene has CDR1 DFQATT and CDR2 SNEGSKA (reference sequence). Trimming shortened V by 5 bases and J by 6 bases, and 21 bases separated the two germline ends. The CDR3 loop spans 15 amino acids. DNA for the CDR3: TGCAGTGCTGTGTATTTGGCGGACCAGAGGGATACGCAGTATTTT. It yields the protein CSAVYLADQRDTQYF.

This clonotype was recorded at least ten times. The chain has TRBV5-1 and TRBJ2-3; weak D call: TRBD1 (6 bases). The CDR3 has 14 residues. Germline V gene data show CDR1 as SGHRS and CDR2 as YFSETQ. V gave up 4 bases and J gave up 5 bases, with 14 bases separating them. The CDR3 reads CASSQGGEGDTQYF. CDR3 nucleotide sequence: TGCGCCAGCAGCCAAGGGGGAGAAGGAGATACGCAGTATTTT.